This T cell receptor beta chain derives from a study of post-analysis software for immune sequencing data. At the level of the study: Courses of disease covered relapsing-remitting, secondary progressive and progressive-relapsing multiple sclerosis.

About this clonotype: Its specificity is unknown.

Sequencing libraries made from TCR beta cDNA carried unique molecular identifiers. Each batch of about 0.9 to 10 million T cells produced roughly 0.5 million cDNA molecules. TCRdb reprocessed the PCR reads via MiXCR and lists one record per CDR3 protein. The table includes hundreds of thousands of distinct CDR3 sequences, less than 35% detected once. Points from the study as a whole: Controls' normalized Chao1 diversity significantly exceeded that of multiple sclerosis patients. Strong same-batch co-clustering of samples appeared with F measure clustering.

Sequencing input: blood. The TCR originated in a girl aged 10-17 years with multiple sclerosis.

The CDR3 coding sequence is TGTGCCAGCAGTGTCCGGACAGGACGGGGAGAAAAACTGTTTTTT. Protein: CASSVRTGRGEKLFF. The gene calls are TRBV12-3 or TRBV12-4 and TRBJ1-4; 7 positions match TRBD1. This CDR3 region has 15 residues. V shed 5 bases, J shed 8 bases, and the junction held 11 bases outside the gene matches.